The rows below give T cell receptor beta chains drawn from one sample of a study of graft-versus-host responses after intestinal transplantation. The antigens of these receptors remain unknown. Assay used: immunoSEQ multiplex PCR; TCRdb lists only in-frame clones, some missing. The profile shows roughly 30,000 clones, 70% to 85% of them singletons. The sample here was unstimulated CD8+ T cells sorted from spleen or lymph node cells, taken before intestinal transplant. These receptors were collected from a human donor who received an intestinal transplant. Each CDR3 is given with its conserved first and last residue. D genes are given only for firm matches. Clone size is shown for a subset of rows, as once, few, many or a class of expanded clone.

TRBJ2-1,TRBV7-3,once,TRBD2,TGTGCCAGCAGCTTAACGCTAACGACTAGCGAGAATGAGCAGTTCTTC,CASSLTLTTSENEQFF
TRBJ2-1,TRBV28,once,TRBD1,TGTGCCAGCAGTTTCGACCCGGGACAGGGGGCATATCGGTCCTACAATGAGCAGTTCTTC,CASSFDPGQGAYRSYNEQFF
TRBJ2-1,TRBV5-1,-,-,TGCGCCAGCAGCCAACTCAATGAGCAGTTCTTC,CASSQLNEQFF
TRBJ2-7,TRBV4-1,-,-,TGCGCCAGCAGCCCCTCCCAGGGCCCGGAGGGCGAGCAGTACTTC,CASSPSQGPEGEQYF
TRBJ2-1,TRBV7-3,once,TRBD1,TGTGCCAGCAGCCTAGCTGGGACAGCAAATGAGCAGTTCTTC,CASSLAGTANEQFF
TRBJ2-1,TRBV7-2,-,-,TGTGCCAGCAGCTTGGAGCCCCCTTATGAGCAGTTCTTC,CASSLEPPYEQFF
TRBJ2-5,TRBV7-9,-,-,TGTGCCAGCAGCTTAGCAGTCGGTGCGGGACACCAAGAGACCCAGTACTTC,CASSLAVGAGHQETQYF
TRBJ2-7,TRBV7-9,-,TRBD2,TGTGCCAGCAGCAAACCCCGGGGGGGCCTAGCCTACGAGCAGTACTTC,CASSKPRGGLAYEQYF
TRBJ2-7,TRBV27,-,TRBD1,TGTGCCAGCAGCCGAACAGGGGCCCACGAGCAGTACTTC,CASSRTGAHEQYF
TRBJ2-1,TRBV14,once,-,TGTGCCAGCAGCCAAGACGAGCTAGTACGGGATTTAAATGAGCAGTTCTTC,CASSQDELVRDLNEQFF
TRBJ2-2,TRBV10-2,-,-,TGCGCCAGCAGTGTTCTAGGGGTTTACACCGGGGAGCTGTTTTTT,CASSVLGVYTGELFF
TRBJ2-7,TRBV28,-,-,TGTGCCAGCAGCGCCCGGGACTCCGGTGAGGACGAGCAGTACTTC,CASSARDSGEDEQYF
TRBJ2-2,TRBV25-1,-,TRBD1,TGTGCCAGCAGGACAGGGCTGGACACCGGGGAGCTGTTTTTT,CASRTGLDTGELFF
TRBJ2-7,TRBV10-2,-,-,TGCGCCACCCCGACCCTAGACGAGCAGTACTTC,CATPTLDEQYF
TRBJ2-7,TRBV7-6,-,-,TGTGCCAGCAGCTTCGACAGATCCTACGAGCAGTACTTC,CASSFDRSYEQYF
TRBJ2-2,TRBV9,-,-,TGTGCCAGCAGCGTAGCCACAGTGGGCAACACCGGGGAGCTGTTTTTT,CASSVATVGNTGELFF
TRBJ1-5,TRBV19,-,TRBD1,TGTGCCAGTAGGATGACACAGGGGGCTTATAGCAATCAGCCCCAGCATTTT,CASRMTQGAYSNQPQHF
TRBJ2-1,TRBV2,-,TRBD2,TGTGCCAGCAAGACTAGCGGGGGGCCAGTAAGCTCCTACAATGAGCAGTTCTTC,CASKTSGGPVSSYNEQFF
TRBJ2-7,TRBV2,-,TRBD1,TGTGCCAGCAGGACGACAGGGGCAAACGAGCAGTACTTC,CASRTTGANEQYF
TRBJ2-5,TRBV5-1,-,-,TGCGCCAGCAGCCCCACTAATCTCCAAGAGACCCAGTACTTC,CASSPTNLQETQYF
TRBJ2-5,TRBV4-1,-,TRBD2,TGCGCCAGCAGCCCGGCTAGCGGAGAGACCCAGTACTTC,CASSPASGETQYF
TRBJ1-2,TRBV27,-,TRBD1,TGTGCCAGCAGTGAACAGGGGGCATATGGCTACACCTTC,CASSEQGAYGYTF
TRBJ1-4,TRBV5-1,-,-,TGCGCCAGCAGCTTGGCGGGTAGGGAGAATGAAAAACTGTTTTTT,CASSLAGRENEKLFF
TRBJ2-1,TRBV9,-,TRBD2,TGTGCCAGCAGCGTCTATAGCGGGACTACAGACAATGAGCAGTTCTTC,CASSVYSGTTDNEQFF
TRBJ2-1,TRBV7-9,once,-,TGTGCCAGCAGCTTATTGGCGGGGTACTCCTACAATGAGCAGTTCTTC,CASSLLAGYSYNEQFF
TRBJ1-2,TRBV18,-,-,TGTGCCAGCTCACGGGCCGCTAACTATGGCTACACCTTC,CASSRAANYGYTF
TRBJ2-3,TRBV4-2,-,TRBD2,TGTGCCAGCAGCCAAGTGGGGACACTAGCGGGGGGGCCCTCGTCTGCAGATACGCAGTATTTT,CASSQVGTLAGGPSSADTQYF
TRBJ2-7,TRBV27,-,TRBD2,TGTGCCAGCAGTTTAGTAGCTAGCGGGGGCTACGAGCAGTACTTC,CASSLVASGGYEQYF
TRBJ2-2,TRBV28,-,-,TGTGCCAGCAGTTTGACAGGCACCGGGGAGCTGTTTTTT,CASSLTGTGELFF
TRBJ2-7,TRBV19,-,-,TGTGCCAGTAGTATAGAGGCCAGTTGGGAGCAGTACTTC,CASSIEASWEQYF
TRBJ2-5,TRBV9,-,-,TGTGCCAGCAGCGTACTAGCGACCACGGGAGAGACCCAGTACTTC,CASSVLATTGETQYF